The entry that follows covers one T cell receptor beta chain sequence. In the original workflow: Reference gene primer amplification gave nucleated cell count estimates. Libraries were prepared by immunoSEQ multiplex PCR; TCRdb keeps only in-frame clonotypes and omits some of them. That table is the source of V, J and clone size, and D and trimming were worked out from the DNA. The table lists 250,000 or so clones, roughly 87% of them singletons, with approximately 3.3% in the top ten. These data originate in a study of blood T cell repertoires in COVID-19. In the study overall: Collection of acute and convalescent COVID-19 samples took place in the United States, Italy and Spain. Sources were T cells, B-cell-depleted T cells, or PBMCs; the material itself was cDNA or gDNA.

The CDR3 sequence is 17 residues long. Trimming removed 4 bases at V and 0 bases at J, with 15 bases between. Germline lookup yields CDR1 SNHLY and CDR2 FYNNEI. The sequence was obtained from a man between 18 and 29 years old with active or convalescent COVID-19. Sequencing used peripheral blood. This chain uses TRBV2 with TRBJ1-4, with TRBD1 as a possible D gene (5 bases). The CDR3 DNA follows: TGTGCCAGCAGTGCCGACAGCGGGGTAACAACTAATGAAAAACTGTTTTTT. This gives the protein CASSADSGVTTNEKLFF. Full variable domain (outside the CDR3, taken from reference TRBV2 and TRBJ1-4): EPEVTQTPSHQVTQMGQEVILRCVPISNHLYFYWYRQILGQKVEFLVSFYNNEISEKSEIFDDQFSVERPDGSNFTLKIRSTKLEDSAMYFCASSADSGVTTNEKLFFGSGTQLSVL.